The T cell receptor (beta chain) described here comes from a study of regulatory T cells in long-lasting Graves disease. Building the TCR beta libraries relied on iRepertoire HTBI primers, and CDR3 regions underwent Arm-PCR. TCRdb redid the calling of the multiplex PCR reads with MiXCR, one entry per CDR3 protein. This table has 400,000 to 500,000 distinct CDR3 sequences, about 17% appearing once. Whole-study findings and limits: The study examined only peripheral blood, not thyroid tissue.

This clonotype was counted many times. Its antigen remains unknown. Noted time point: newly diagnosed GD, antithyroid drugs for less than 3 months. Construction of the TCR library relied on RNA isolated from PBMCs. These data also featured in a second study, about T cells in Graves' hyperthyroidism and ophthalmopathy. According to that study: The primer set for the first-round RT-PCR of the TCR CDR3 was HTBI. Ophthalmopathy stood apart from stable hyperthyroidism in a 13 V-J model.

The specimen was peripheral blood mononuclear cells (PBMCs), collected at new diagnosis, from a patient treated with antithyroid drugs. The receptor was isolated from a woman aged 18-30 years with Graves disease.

The CDR3 DNA reads as TGTGCCAGCTCACCCCCATCTCTTGAGACCCAGTACTTC. This codes for CASSPPSLETQYF. The chain links TRBV18 to TRBJ2-5; D is unresolved. CDR1 is KGHSH, CDR2 LQKENI, per germline. CDR3 length equals 13 residues. Trimming took 3 bases from V and 5 from J, leaving 10 bases between them. Supplemented by reference TRBV18 and TRBJ2-5, the full variable domain reads NAGVMQNPRHLVRRRGQEARLRCSPMKGHSHVYWYRQLPEEGLKFMVYLQKENIIDESGMPKERFSAEFPKEGPSILRIQQVVRGDSAAYFCASSPPSLETQYFGPGTRLLVL.